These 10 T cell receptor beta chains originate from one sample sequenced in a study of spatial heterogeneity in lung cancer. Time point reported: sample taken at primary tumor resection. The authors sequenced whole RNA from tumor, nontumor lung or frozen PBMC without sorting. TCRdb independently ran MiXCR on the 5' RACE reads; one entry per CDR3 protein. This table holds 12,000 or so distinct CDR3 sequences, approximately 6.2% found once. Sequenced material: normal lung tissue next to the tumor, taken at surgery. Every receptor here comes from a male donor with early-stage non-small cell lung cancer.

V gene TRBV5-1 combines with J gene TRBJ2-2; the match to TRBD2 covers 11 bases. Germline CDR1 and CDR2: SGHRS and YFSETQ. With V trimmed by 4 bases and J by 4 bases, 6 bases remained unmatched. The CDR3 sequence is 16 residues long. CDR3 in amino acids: CASSPTSGASTGELFF. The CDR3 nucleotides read TGCGCCAGCAGCCCGACTAGCGGGGCGAGCACCGGGGAGCTGTTTTTT. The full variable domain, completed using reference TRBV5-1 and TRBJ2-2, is KAGVTQTPRYLIKTRGQQVTLSCSPISGHRSVSWYQQTPGQGLQFLFEYFSETQRNKGNFPGRFSGRQFSNSRSEMNVSTLELGDSALYLCASSPTSGASTGELFFGEGSRLTVL.

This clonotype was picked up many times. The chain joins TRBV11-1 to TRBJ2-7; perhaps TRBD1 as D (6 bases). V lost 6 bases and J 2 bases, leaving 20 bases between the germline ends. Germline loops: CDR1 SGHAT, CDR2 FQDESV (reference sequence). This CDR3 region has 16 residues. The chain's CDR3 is CASRRASAGEAYEQYF. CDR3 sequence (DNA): TGTGCCAGCAGACGCGCGTCGGCAGGGGAAGCCTACGAGCAGTACTTC.

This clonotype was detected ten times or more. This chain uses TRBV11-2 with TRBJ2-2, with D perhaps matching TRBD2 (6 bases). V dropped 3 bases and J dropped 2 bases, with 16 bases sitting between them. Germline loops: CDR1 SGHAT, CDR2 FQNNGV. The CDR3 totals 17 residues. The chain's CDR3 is CASSLGDSARNTGELFF. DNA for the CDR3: TGTGCCAGCAGCTTGGGGGACTCGGCTCGCAACACCGGGGAGCTGTTTTTT.

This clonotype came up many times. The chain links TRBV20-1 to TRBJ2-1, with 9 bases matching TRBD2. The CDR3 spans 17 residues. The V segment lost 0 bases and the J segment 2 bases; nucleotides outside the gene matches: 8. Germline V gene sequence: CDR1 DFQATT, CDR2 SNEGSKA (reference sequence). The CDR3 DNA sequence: TGCAGTGCTAGAGAATTGCGGGGGACTAGCCCCTACAATGAGCAGTTCTTC. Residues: CSARELRGTSPYNEQFF.

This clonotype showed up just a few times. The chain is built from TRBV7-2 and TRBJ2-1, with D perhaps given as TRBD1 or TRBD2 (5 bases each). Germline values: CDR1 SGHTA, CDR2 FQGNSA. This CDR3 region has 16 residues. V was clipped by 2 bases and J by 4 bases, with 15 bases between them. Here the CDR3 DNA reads TGTGCCAGCAGCTTACAAACGGGACGGGCTTACAATGAGCAGTTCTTC. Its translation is CASSLQTGRAYNEQFF.

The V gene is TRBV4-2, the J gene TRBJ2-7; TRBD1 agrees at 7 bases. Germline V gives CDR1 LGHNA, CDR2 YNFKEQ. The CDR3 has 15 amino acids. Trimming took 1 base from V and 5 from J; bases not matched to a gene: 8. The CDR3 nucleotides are TGTGCCAGCAGCCAAGGAGGGACAGAAAATAACGAGCAGTACTTC. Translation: CASSQGGTENNEQYF.

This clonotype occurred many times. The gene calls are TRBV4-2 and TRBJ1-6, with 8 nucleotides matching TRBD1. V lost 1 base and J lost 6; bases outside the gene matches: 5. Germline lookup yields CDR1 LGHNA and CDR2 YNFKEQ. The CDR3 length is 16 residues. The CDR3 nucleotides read TGTGCCAGCAGCCAAGGACAGGGGAATCGTAATTCACCCCTCCACTTT. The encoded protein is CASSQGQGNRNSPLHF.

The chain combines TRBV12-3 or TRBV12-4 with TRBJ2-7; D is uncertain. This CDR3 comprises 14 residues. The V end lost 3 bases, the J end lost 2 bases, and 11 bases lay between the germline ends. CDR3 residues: CASSFQLTPYEQYF. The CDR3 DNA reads TGTGCCAGCAGTTTTCAACTAACACCCTACGAGCAGTACTTC.

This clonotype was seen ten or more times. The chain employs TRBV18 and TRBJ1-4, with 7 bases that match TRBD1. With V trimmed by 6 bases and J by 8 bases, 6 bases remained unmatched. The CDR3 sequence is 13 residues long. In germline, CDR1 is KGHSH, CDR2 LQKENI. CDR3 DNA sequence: TGTGCCAGCTCGAGGGACAGCGAGGAAAAACTGTTTTTT. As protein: CASSRDSEEKLFF. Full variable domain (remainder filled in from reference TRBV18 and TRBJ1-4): NAGVMQNPRHLVRRRGQEARLRCSPMKGHSHVYWYRQLPEEGLKFMVYLQKENIIDESGMPKERFSAEFPKEGPSILRIQQVVRGDSAAYFCASSRDSEEKLFFGSGTQLSVL.

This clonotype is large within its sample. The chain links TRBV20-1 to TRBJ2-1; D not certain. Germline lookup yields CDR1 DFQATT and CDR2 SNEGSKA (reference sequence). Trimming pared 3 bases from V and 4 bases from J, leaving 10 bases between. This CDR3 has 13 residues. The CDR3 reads CSARLRIYNEQFF. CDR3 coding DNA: TGCAGTGCTAGGCTCCGGATTTACAATGAGCAGTTCTTC.